This TCR beta chain originates from a study of beta chain features in type 1 diabetes. Whole-study context: Patients shared similar age, gender and cell yields with healthy donors.

Study-wide results and limits: Whatever favoring of shorter templates PCR might show would apply equally to patients and controls. Shortening of TCRB CDR3s, moderate but significant, appeared in all four CD4+ subsets of Type 1 diabetes patients.

Expressed TCRB transcripts were sequenced because the isolated RNA had all been reverse transcribed beforehand. Samples of naive, central memory and regulatory T cells yielded a mean of around 3.7 million reads. Measured with immunoSEQ multiplex PCR; TCRdb has only the in-frame clones, and not every one. The data show 600,000 to 700,000 clones, around 11% seen once. Notes on this clone: Its antigen remains unidentified.

The TCR comes from a man aged 25-40 years with type 1 diabetes. Sequencing was carried out using naive CD4+ T cells from blood.

The CDR3 loop is CSFRVWEAQYF. CDR3 in DNA: TGCAGCTTCCGGGTCTGGGAGGCCCAGTACTTC. The chain couples TRBV20-1 to TRBJ2-5, with D tentatively TRBD2 (6 bases). This CDR3 region has 11 residues. CDR1 and CDR2 (germline): DFQATT, SNEGSKA (reference sequence).